One and the same sample provided the 3 T cell receptor beta chains below, sequenced in a study of blood T cell repertoires in COVID-19. Clones were sequenced by immunoSEQ multiplex PCR, and TCRdb holds only the in-frame ones, with some missing. The profile covers 450,000 or so clones, with roughly 90% appearing a single time and 0.7% to 1% taken by the ten largest. The specimen was peripheral blood. Source of these receptors: a man in his late teens or twenties with COVID-19, enrolled during active disease.

The chain links TRBV11-2 to TRBJ2-1; 11 bases map to TRBD2. The J segment lost 3 bases and the V segment lost 6 bases, leaving 7 bases of the junction unmatched. The CDR3 runs to 16 residues. The germline V gene encodes CDR1 SGHAT and CDR2 FQNNGV. The CDR3 reads CASRPIGTSGYNEQFF. The CDR3 DNA reads as TGTGCCAGCAGACCAATTGGGACTAGCGGCTACAATGAGCAGTTCTTC.

The genes are TRBV12-5 and TRBJ2-1, with D tentatively TRBD1 (5 bases). The V gene lost 4 bases and the J gene lost 2 bases, with 12 bases spanning the gap. CDR1 is LGHNT and CDR2 is FRNRAP in the germline V gene. The CDR3 totals 15 residues. CDR3 in DNA: TGTGCTAGTGGTTCCGACAGTTACCCCTACAATGAGCAGTTCTTC. Its protein is CASGSDSYPYNEQFF.

The genes are TRBV11-3 and TRBJ2-1; 15 bases fit TRBD2. V was clipped by 4 bases and J by 4 bases; unmatched bases: 14. CDR1 and CDR2 (germline): SGHNT, YENEEA. CDR3 size: 20 residues. The CDR3: CASSSRTSGRANVRYNEQFF. The CDR3 DNA sequence: TGTGCCAGCAGCTCCAGGACTAGCGGGAGGGCCAACGTAAGGTACAATGAGCAGTTCTTC.